The 11 T cell receptor beta chains in this list originate from one sample, sequenced in a study of shared clonotypes between healthy human individuals. Assay used: immunoSEQ multiplex PCR; TCRdb lists only in-frame clones, some missing. The data hold millions of clones, with approximately 94% observed a single time. Naive CD8 cells comprised CD45RO-negative, CCR7-positively selected cells, excluding terminally differentiated effector memory CD45RA+ cells. The sample consisted of naive CD8+ T cells from PBMCs. The receptors derive from a man aged 18 to 29 in good health. Some clones in this sample may be carry-over from other donors' samples.

The CDR3 sequence: CSVERTDYGYTF. In DNA form, the CDR3 reads TGCAGCGTTGAGAGAACAGACTATGGCTACACCTTC. The chain joins TRBV29-1 to TRBJ1-2; no reliable D call. This CDR3 contains 12 residues. Per germline, CDR1 SQVTM and CDR2 ANQGSEA. The germline V and J ends were trimmed by 3 bases and 3 bases, with 8 bases remaining between them.

This clone was counted once. This chain joins TRBV30 and TRBJ2-3; D is unresolved. V lost 4 bases to trimming and J lost 5 bases, with 16 bases between them. The CDR3 contains 14 residues. CDR1 is GTSNPN and CDR2 is SVGIG in the germline V gene (reference sequence). CDR3 DNA: TGTGCCTGGACCCTCCCGGCAGGCATAGATACGCAGTATTTT. As protein: CAWTLPAGIDTQYF.

The V and J genes are TRBV7-3 and TRBJ1-2; D is perhaps TRBD1 (5 bases). Trimming took 0 bases from V and 4 from J, leaving 18 bases between them. The CDR3 totals 17 residues. CDR1 is SGHTA and CDR2 is FQGTGA in the germline V gene. The DNA of the CDR3 is TGTGCCAGCAGCTTAACAGGGGATTCCCACAGAATCTATGGCTACACCTTC. Translation gives CASSLTGDSHRIYGYTF.

The CDR3 DNA sequence: TGTGCCAGCAGTACCCCGACAGAGGGCTACCTCTACAATGAGCAGTTCTTC. It is translated as CASSTPTEGYLYNEQFF. This chain uses TRBV28 with TRBJ2-1; the D call may be TRBD1 or TRBD2 (5 bases each). The V and J ends lost 5 bases and 3 bases respectively, with 20 bases between them. CDR1 is MDHEN, CDR2 SYDVKM, per germline. This CDR3 is 17 amino acids long.

This rearrangement joins TRBV29-1 to TRBJ2-3; 7 positions match TRBD2. Trimming cost V 0 bases and J 0 bases; bases outside gene matches: 3. Germline V gene lookup returns CDR1 SQVTM and CDR2 ANQGSEA. The CDR3 has 15 residues. In DNA form, the CDR3 reads TGCAGCGTTGAAGAACTAGCGAGCAGCACAGATACGCAGTATTTT. This encodes CSVEELASSTDTQYF.

The CDR3, as DNA: TGCGCCAGCAGCTTTACCGGGACAGGGTTCTATGGCTACACCTTC. The encoded protein is CASSFTGTGFYGYTF. V is TRBV5-1 and J is TRBJ1-2; TRBD1 matches at 9 bases. The V and J ends lost 2 bases and 4 bases, in that order; junction bases with no gene match: 6. This CDR3 is 15 amino acids long. In germline, CDR1 is SGHRS, CDR2 YFSETQ. The variable domain in full, completed from reference TRBV5-1 and TRBJ1-2, reads KAGVTQTPRYLIKTRGQQVTLSCSPISGHRSVSWYQQTPGQGLQFLFEYFSETQRNKGNFPGRFSGRQFSNSRSEMNVSTLELGDSALYLCASSFTGTGFYGYTFGSGTRLTVV.

The chain joins TRBV9 to TRBJ2-1; D is uncertain. V dropped 0 bases and J dropped 8 bases, with 12 bases sitting between them. CDR3 length equals 14 residues. Looked up from germline, CDR1 is SGDLS and CDR2 is YYNGEE. The CDR3 sequence is CASSVENYLDEQFF. The CDR3 nucleotides read TGTGCCAGCAGCGTAGAGAACTACTTGGATGAGCAGTTCTTC.

The rearrangement links TRBV27 to TRBJ1-1; TRBD1 agrees at 8 bases. V shed 0 bases and J 0 bases; nucleotides not matched to a gene: 3. The CDR3 totals 16 residues. In germline, CDR1 is MNHEY, CDR2 SMNVEV (reference sequence). The CDR3 region is CASSLSRTGLNTEAFF. The CDR3 DNA reads TGTGCCAGCAGTTTATCCCGGACAGGGCTGAACACTGAAGCTTTCTTT.

Notes on this clone: The sample carries other DNA sequences with the same CDR3. The J gene is TRBJ2-7, the V gene TRBV6-1; D not resolved. The V gene lost 6 bases and the J gene lost 4 bases, with 4 bases spanning the gap. The CDR3 has 10 residues. Germline loops: CDR1 MNHNS, CDR2 SASEGT. CDR3 in amino acids: CASRGYEQYF. The CDR3 DNA reads as TGTGCCAGCAGGGGGTACGAGCAGTACTTC.

The gene calls are TRBV19 and TRBJ2-2, with D hard to call. This CDR3 has 19 amino acids. Germline lookup yields CDR1 LNHDA and CDR2 SQIVND (reference sequence). V was cut by 5 bases and J by 6 bases, with 28 bases left in between. The CDR3 region has the DNA TGTGCCAGTAGTTCCACCGGGCCCTCACCCCCCCATTGGGCCGGGGAGCTGTTTTTT. It translates to CASSSTGPSPPHWAGELFF.

This chain connects TRBV5-8 to TRBJ2-5, with D possibly matching TRBD1 (5 bases). V was clipped by 3 bases and J by 4 bases, with 13 bases between them. CDR3 size: 14 residues. Germline CDR1 and CDR2: SGHTS and YDEGEE. The CDR3 DNA reads TGTGCCAGCAGCTGGGGCGTGGGGTCAGAGACCCAGTACTTC. The encoded protein is CASSWGVGSETQYF. Supplemented by reference TRBV5-8 and TRBJ2-5, the full variable domain reads EAGVTQSPTHLIKTRGQQATLRCSPISGHTSVYWYQQALGLGLQFLLWYDEGEERNRGNFPPRFSGRQFPNYSSELNVNALELEDSALYLCASSWGVGSETQYFGPGTRLLVL.